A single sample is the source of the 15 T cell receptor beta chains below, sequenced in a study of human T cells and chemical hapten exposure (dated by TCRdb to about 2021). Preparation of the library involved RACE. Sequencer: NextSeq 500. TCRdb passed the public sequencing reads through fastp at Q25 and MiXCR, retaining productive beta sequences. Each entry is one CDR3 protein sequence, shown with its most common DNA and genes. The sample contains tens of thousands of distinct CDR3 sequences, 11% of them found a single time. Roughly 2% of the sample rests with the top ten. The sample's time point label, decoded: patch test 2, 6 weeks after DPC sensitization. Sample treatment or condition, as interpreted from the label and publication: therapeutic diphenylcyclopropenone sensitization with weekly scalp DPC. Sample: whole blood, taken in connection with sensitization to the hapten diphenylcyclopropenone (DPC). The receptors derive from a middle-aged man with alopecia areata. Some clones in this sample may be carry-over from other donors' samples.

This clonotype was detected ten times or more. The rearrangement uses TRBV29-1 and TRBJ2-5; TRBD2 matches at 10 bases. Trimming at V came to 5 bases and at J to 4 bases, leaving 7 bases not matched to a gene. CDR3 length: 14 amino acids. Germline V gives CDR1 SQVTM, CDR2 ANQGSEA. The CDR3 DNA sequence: TGCAGCGTTATCTGGTGGACTAGCGGAGAGACCCAGTACTTC. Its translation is CSVIWWTSGETQYF.

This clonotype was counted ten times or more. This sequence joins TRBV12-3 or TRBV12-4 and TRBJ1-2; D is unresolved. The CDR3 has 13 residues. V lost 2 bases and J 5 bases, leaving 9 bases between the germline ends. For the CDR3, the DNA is TGTGCCAGCAGTTTACCTGCATTTTATGGCTACACCTTC. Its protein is CASSLPAFYGYTF.

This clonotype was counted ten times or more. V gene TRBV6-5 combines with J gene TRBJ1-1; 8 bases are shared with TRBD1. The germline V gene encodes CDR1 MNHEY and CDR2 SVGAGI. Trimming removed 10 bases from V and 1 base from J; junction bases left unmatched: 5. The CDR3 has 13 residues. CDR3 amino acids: CAIKDRANTEAFF. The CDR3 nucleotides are TGTGCCATCAAGGACAGGGCGAACACTGAAGCTTTCTTT.

The CDR3 region has the DNA TGTGCCATCTCGGGGGGGCGGACTAGCGGGATAGGTGAGCAGTTCTTC. Its protein is CAISGGRTSGIGEQFF. The V and J genes are TRBV6-1 and TRBJ2-1; 12 nucleotides match TRBD2. This CDR3 is 16 amino acids long. The germline gives CDR1 MNHNS, CDR2 SASEGT. V dropped 10 bases and J dropped 9; count of bases not matched to a gene: 16.

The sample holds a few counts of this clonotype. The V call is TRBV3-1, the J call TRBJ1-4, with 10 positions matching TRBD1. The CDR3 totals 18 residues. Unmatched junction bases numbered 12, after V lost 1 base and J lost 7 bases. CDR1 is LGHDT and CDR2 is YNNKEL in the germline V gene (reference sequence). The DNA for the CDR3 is TGTGCCAGCAGCCAAGGATGGTGGACAGGGGGACCACGTGAAAAACTGTTTTTT. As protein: CASSQGWWTGGPREKLFF.

CDR3 in DNA: TGTGCCAGCAGCCCCCGTGAACTAGGAGTCCGCCCAGATACGCAGTATTTT. Translated, it gives CASSPRELGVRPDTQYF. The V and J genes are TRBV7-6 and TRBJ2-3, with D perhaps matching TRBD2 (5 bases). The ends were cut back, 5 bases at V and 4 bases at J, with 22 bases in the middle. CDR3 size: 17 residues. Germline V CDR1 and CDR2: SGHVS, FNYEAQ.

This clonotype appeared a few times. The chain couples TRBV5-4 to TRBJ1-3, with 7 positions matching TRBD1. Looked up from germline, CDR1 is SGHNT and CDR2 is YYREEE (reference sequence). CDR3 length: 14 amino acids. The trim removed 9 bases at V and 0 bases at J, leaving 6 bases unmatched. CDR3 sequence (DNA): TGTGCCACCAGTGGGACAGACTCTGGAAACACCATATATTTT. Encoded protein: CATSGTDSGNTIYF.

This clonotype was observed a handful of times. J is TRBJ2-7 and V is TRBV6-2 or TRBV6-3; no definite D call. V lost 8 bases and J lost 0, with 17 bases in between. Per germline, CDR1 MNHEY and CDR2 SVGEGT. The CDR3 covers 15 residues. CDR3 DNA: TGTGCCAGCTTGGTGAATCCCGACCACTCCTACGAGCAGTACTTC. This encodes CASLVNPDHSYEQYF.

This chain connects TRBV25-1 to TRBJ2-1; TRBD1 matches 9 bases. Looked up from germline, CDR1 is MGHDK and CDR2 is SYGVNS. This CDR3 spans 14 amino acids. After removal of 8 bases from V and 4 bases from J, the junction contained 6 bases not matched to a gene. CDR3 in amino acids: CASAGQGNYNEQFF. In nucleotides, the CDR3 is TGTGCCAGCGCGGGACAGGGAAATTACAATGAGCAGTTCTTC.

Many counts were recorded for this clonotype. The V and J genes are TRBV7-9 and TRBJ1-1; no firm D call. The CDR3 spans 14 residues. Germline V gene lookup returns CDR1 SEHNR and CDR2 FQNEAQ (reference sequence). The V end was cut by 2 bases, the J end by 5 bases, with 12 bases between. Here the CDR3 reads CASSLNQEGTEAFF. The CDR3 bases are TGTGCCAGCAGCTTAAATCAGGAAGGGACTGAAGCTTTCTTT. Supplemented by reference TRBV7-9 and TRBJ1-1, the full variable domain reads DTGVSQNPRHKITKRGQNVTFRCDPISEHNRLYWYRQTLGQGPEFLTYFQNEAQLEKSRLLSDRFSAERPKGSFSTLEIQRTEQGDSAMYLCASSLNQEGTEAFFGQGTRLTVV.

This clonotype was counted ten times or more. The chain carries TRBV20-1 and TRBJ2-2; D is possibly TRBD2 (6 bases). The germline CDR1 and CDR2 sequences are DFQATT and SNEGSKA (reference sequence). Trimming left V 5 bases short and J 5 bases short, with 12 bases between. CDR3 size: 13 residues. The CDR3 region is CSAPGLATGELFF. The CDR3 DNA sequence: TGCAGTGCTCCGGGACTCGCGACCGGGGAGCTGTTTTTT.

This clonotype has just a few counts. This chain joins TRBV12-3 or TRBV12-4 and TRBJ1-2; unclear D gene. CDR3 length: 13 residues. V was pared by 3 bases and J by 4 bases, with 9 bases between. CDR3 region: CASSLTGVYGYTF. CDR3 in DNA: TGTGCCAGCAGTTTGACTGGTGTCTATGGCTACACCTTC.

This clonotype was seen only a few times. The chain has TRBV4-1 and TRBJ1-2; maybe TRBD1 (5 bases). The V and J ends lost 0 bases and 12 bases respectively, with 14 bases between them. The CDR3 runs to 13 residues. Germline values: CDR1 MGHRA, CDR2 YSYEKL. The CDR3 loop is CASSQDMGEVHTF. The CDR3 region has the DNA TGCGCCAGCAGCCAAGATATGGGGGAGGTCCACACCTTC.

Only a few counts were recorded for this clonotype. CDR3 protein: CASSLVRGGSYEQYF. The CDR3 DNA sequence: TGTGCCAGCAGTTTAGTCAGGGGGGGTTCCTACGAGCAGTACTTC. This chain uses TRBV28 with TRBJ2-7, with D perhaps given as TRBD1 or TRBD2 (7 bases each). Trimming pared 2 bases from V and 1 base from J, leaving 12 bases between. From germline, CDR1 is MDHEN and CDR2 SYDVKM. CDR3 length equals 15 residues. Looking up the rest from reference TRBV28 and TRBJ2-7 gives the full variable domain: DVKVTQSSRYLVKRTGEKVFLECVQDMDHENMFWYRQDPGLGLRLIYFSYDVKMKEKGDIPEGYSVSREKKERFSLILESASTNQTSMYLCASSLVRGGSYEQYFGPGTRLTVT.

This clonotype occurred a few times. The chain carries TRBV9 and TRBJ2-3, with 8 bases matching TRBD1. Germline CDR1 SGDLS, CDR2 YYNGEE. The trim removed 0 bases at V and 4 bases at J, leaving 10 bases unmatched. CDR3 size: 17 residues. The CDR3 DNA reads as TGTGCCAGCAGCGTAGTTCCTTCGGGACAGGTCGCAGATACGCAGTATTTT. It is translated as CASSVVPSGQVADTQYF. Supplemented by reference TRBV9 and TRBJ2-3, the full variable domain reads DSGVTQTPKHLITATGQRVTLRCSPRSGDLSVYWYQQSLDQGLQFLIQYYNGEERAKGNILERFSAQQFPDLHSELNLSSLELGDSALYFCASSVVPSGQVADTQYFGPGTRLTVL.